Listed here are 30 T cell receptor beta chains from one sample, sequenced in a study of cytomegalovirus exposure and HLA in healthy donors. Primers included in the PCR were 60 Vbeta and 13 Jbeta primers. The method was immunoSEQ multiplex PCR; TCRdb's version includes in-frame clones alone and lacks a portion of them. Among some 170,000 clones listed, approximately 70% were seen once. The specimen was PBMCs. Every receptor here comes from a human donor in good health.

The V and J genes are TRBV5-1 and TRBJ2-7, with 10 bases that match TRBD1. Germline-derived CDR1 and CDR2 are SGHRS and YFSETQ. The CDR3 is 17 amino acids. V lost 0 bases, J lost 2 bases, and 8 bases stayed unmatched. The DNA for the CDR3 is TGCGCCAGCAGCTTGGGCGGAGGGACAGGGGAGGCCTACGAGCAGTACTTC. It yields the protein CASSLGGGTGEAYEQYF.

The chain employs TRBV7-2 and TRBJ2-7; 8 nucleotides agree with TRBD2. Looked up from germline, CDR1 is SGHTA and CDR2 is FQGNSA. V was pared by 0 bases and J by 1 base, with 11 bases of the junction left unmatched. This CDR3 is 18 amino acids long. As DNA, the CDR3 is TGTGCCAGCAGCTTAGCGCGGGGCGGGGGGTCACTTTCCTACGAGCAGTACTTC. Amino acids: CASSLARGGGSLSYEQYF.

This sequence joins TRBV7-2 and TRBJ1-1; weak D call: TRBD1 (6 bases). Trimming shortened V by 4 bases and J by 1 base, and 7 bases separated the two germline ends. The CDR3 extends over 13 amino acids. Germline V gene lookup returns CDR1 SGHTA and CDR2 FQGNSA. Here the CDR3 DNA reads TGTGCCAGCAGCTCGACAGGGAACACTGAAGCTTTCTTT. It codes for CASSSTGNTEAFF.

This clone appeared once. This sequence joins TRBV15 and TRBJ2-7, with D possibly being TRBD2 (5 bases). Trimming pared 0 bases from V and 4 bases from J, leaving 7 bases between. CDR1 and CDR2 from the germline V gene are LNHNV and YYDKDF (reference sequence). The CDR3 loop spans 13 amino acids. CDR3 protein: CATSREGGYEQYF. The CDR3 coding sequence is TGTGCCACCAGCAGAGAGGGCGGGTACGAGCAGTACTTC.

There are a few counts of this clone. The rearrangement joins TRBV7-3 to TRBJ1-2; no firm D call. With 1 base removed from V and 5 bases from J, the gap between germline ends came to 5 bases. Germline V gene data show CDR1 as SGHTA and CDR2 as FQGTGA. The CDR3 loop spans 12 amino acids. The CDR3 protein is CASSLREYGYTF. CDR3 coding DNA: TGTGCCAGCAGCTTAAGGGAGTATGGCTACACCTTC.

As to this clone: The sample contains more than one DNA sequence encoding this CDR3. The chain recombines TRBV4-1 with TRBJ1-1; 9 nucleotides line up with TRBD1. CDR1 is MGHRA and CDR2 is YSYEKL in the germline V gene. The CDR3 contains 15 residues. Trimming took 4 bases from V and 3 from J; bases not matched to a gene: 6. The CDR3 sequence: CASSPGQGIHTEAFF. CDR3 bases: TGCGCCAGCAGCCCGGGACAGGGCATACACACTGAAGCTTTCTTT.

This chain uses TRBV7-6 with TRBJ1-4, with D possibly TRBD1 on 6 matching bases. Germline loops: CDR1 SGHVS, CDR2 FNYEAQ. V lost 4 bases and J lost 10, with 16 bases in between. The CDR3 is 14 amino acids. In DNA form, the CDR3 reads TGTGCCAGCAGCTCACCCTGGAGGGGGGGAAAACTGTTTTTT. Encoded protein: CASSSPWRGGKLFF.

The V and J genes are TRBV4-1 and TRBJ1-1; no reliable D call. The CDR3 has 14 residues. Trimming pared 7 bases from V and 0 bases from J, leaving 12 bases between. Germline CDR1 and CDR2: MGHRA and YSYEKL. The CDR3 coding sequence is TGCGCCAGCACGACGCAAACAGTGAACACTGAAGCTTTCTTT. Amino acids: CASTTQTVNTEAFF.

The J gene is TRBJ1-1, the V gene TRBV23-1; D is ambiguous. TRBV23-1 is assigned to the ORF class and has an uncertain function. This CDR3 has 15 residues. The V gene lost 3 bases and the J gene lost 4 bases, with 15 bases spanning the gap. The CDR3 spells CASSQDLPGPTEAFF. CDR3 sequence (DNA): TGCGCCAGCAGTCAGGACTTGCCGGGCCCCACTGAAGCTTTCTTT.

The V gene is TRBV2, the J gene TRBJ1-1; 7 nucleotides align to TRBD1. This CDR3 spans 15 amino acids. Germline V gene data show CDR1 as SNHLY and CDR2 as FYNNEI. J lost 5 bases, V lost 5 bases, and 11 bases had no gene match. The CDR3 DNA reads TGTGCCAGCAGTATCCGATCAGGGGGTAGTACTGAAGCTTTCTTT. It is translated as CASSIRSGGSTEAFF.

The DNA of the CDR3 is TGTGCCAGCAGCTCAGTCTCCTACGAGCAGTACTTC. The encoded protein is CASSSVSYEQYF. The gene calls are TRBV7-9 and TRBJ2-7; no firm D call. With 4 bases removed from V and 0 bases from J, the gap between germline ends came to 4 bases. Germline CDR1 is SEHNR and CDR2 is FQNEAQ (reference sequence). This CDR3 contains 12 residues.

This chain uses TRBV7-9 with TRBJ2-7; tentatively, D is TRBD2 (7 bases). V was pared by 8 bases and J by 4 bases, with 21 bases between. The CDR3 spans 15 residues. Germline assignment: CDR1 SEHNR and CDR2 FQNEAQ (reference sequence). The CDR3 region has the DNA TGTGCCAGCTTAGGGGGGGAGGAACGGCCTTACGAGCAGTACTTC. Residues: CASLGGEERPYEQYF.

The V and J genes are TRBV27 and TRBJ1-1, with a weak D call TRBD1 (6 bases). CDR1 and CDR2 (germline): MNHEY, SMNVEV (reference sequence). This CDR3 spans 13 amino acids. V was shortened by 3 bases and J by 6 bases, with 11 bases between the two germline ends. This CDR3 reads CASSLQGRAEAFF. In nucleotides, the CDR3 is TGTGCCAGCAGTTTGCAGGGGAGGGCTGAAGCTTTCTTT.

The chain recombines TRBV5-4 with TRBJ2-7, with a tentative D call TRBD1 (5 bases). V was trimmed by 5 bases and J by 2 bases, leaving 17 bases between them. Germline-derived CDR1 and CDR2 are SGHNT and YYREEE (reference sequence). This CDR3 is built from 15 residues. The CDR3, as DNA: TGTGCCAGCAGGTCCCAGAGACAGCTGACCTACGAGCAGTACTTC. Protein: CASRSQRQLTYEQYF. The full variable domain, completed using reference TRBV5-4 and TRBJ2-7, is ETGVTQSPTHLIKTRGQQVTLRCSSQSGHNTVSWYQQALGQGPQFIFQYYREEENGRGNFPPRFSGLQFPNYSSELNVNALELDDSALYLCASRSQRQLTYEQYFGPGTRLTVT.

This chain connects TRBV2 to TRBJ2-7; a possible D gene is TRBD1 (7 bases). Germline V gene data show CDR1 as SNHLY and CDR2 as FYNNEI. The CDR3 sequence is 15 residues long. The V end was cut by 6 bases, the J end by 0 bases, with 15 bases between. This CDR3 reads CASSRGGTASYEQYF. DNA for the CDR3: TGTGCCAGCAGCAGAGGAGGGACAGCCTCCTACGAGCAGTACTTC.

The V gene is TRBV27, the J gene TRBJ1-6, with D unresolved. The length of the CDR3 is 13 residues. V was shortened by 5 bases and J by 7 bases, with 9 bases between the two germline ends. Germline V gives CDR1 MNHEY, CDR2 SMNVEV (reference sequence). CDR3 sequence: CASSLRRNSPLHF. The CDR3 DNA is TGTGCCAGCAGTCTTCGGAGGAATTCACCCCTCCACTTT.

V gene TRBV5-4 combines with J gene TRBJ1-1; D perhaps matches TRBD1 (6 bases). V lost 0 bases and J 4 bases, leaving 16 bases between the germline ends. Looked up from germline, CDR1 is SGHNT and CDR2 is YYREEE (reference sequence). The CDR3 extends over 16 amino acids. The CDR3 reads CASSLDPGVWSTEAFF. The CDR3 coding sequence is TGTGCCAGCAGCTTGGACCCAGGGGTGTGGAGCACTGAAGCTTTCTTT.

V is TRBV2 and J is TRBJ1-2; D gene ambiguous. V shed 1 base and J shed 7 bases, with 10 bases lying between them. CDR1 and CDR2 (germline): SNHLY, FYNNEI. The CDR3 is 13 residues long. The CDR3 bases are TGTGCCAGCAGTGAAGGCAGATCCTCTGGCTACACCTTC. Its protein is CASSEGRSSGYTF.

The chain is built from TRBV12-5 and TRBJ1-3, with D tentatively TRBD1 (6 bases). Germline V gene sequence: CDR1 LGHNT, CDR2 FRNRAP. With 6 bases removed from V and 0 bases from J, the gap between germline ends came to 6 bases. The CDR3 has 13 amino acids. The chain's CDR3 is CASGDSSGNTIYF. In DNA, the CDR3 is TGTGCTAGTGGGGACAGCTCTGGAAACACCATATATTTT.

CDR3 in amino acids: CASSISGTGLYEQYF. Written as DNA, the CDR3 is TGTGCCAGTAGTATTTCCGGGACAGGCCTATACGAGCAGTACTTC. V gene TRBV19 combines with J gene TRBJ2-7; TRBD1 matches at 8 bases. This CDR3 is 15 amino acids long. With 3 bases clipped from V and 4 bases from J, the junction kept 8 bases outside the gene matches. Germline V gives CDR1 LNHDA, CDR2 SQIVND (reference sequence). The full variable domain, in which reference TRBV19 and TRBJ2-7 provide the parts outside the CDR3, is DGGITQSPKYLFRKEGQNVTLSCEQNLNHDAMYWYRQDPGQGLRLIYYSQIVNDFQKGDIAEGYSVSREKKESFPLTVTSAQKNPTAFYLCASSISGTGLYEQYFGPGTRLTVT.

For this clone: Sequence at one end of the junction differs from germline and may be a read error. The chain couples TRBV7-2 to TRBJ2-1; the match to TRBD2 covers 9 bases. Per the germline V gene, CDR1 is SGHTA and CDR2 is FQGNSA. The CDR3 consists of 17 residues. The CDR3 region is CASNLGGAGGSYNEQFF. CDR3 coding DNA: TGTGCCAGCAACTTAGGGGGAGCGGGGGGATCCTACAATGAGCAGTTCTTC.

This sequence joins TRBV6-5 and TRBJ1-2; D ambiguous. V lost 2 bases, J lost 4 bases, and 11 bases lay in between. Per germline, CDR1 MNHEY and CDR2 SVGAGI. The CDR3 covers 14 residues. The CDR3 protein is CASSYGSRVYGYTF. The CDR3 nucleotides read TGTGCCAGCAGTTACGGTTCAAGAGTCTATGGCTACACCTTC.

The chain carries TRBV10-1 and TRBJ1-4, with TRBD1 matching over 10 bases. This CDR3 is 13 amino acids long. Per germline, CDR1 WNHNN and CDR2 SYGVQD (reference sequence). V gave up 8 bases and J gave up 6 bases; unmatched junction bases: 3. CDR3 region: CASWGTGDEKLFF. In nucleotides, the CDR3 is TGCGCCAGCTGGGGGACAGGGGATGAAAAACTGTTTTTT.

The rearrangement joins TRBV28 to TRBJ2-7; a possible D gene is TRBD1 (5 bases). The CDR3 runs 14 residues. Looked up from germline, CDR1 is MDHEN and CDR2 is SYDVKM. Trimming pared 6 bases from V and 3 bases from J, leaving 15 bases between. CDR3 residues: CASSFGSGFYEQYF. The CDR3 coding sequence is TGTGCCAGCAGCTTCGGGTCAGGGTTCTACGAGCAGTACTTC.

In its sample, this clone was seen a few times. The chain employs TRBV30 and TRBJ2-5; 7 positions match TRBD1. The better agreement between TRBJ2-7 and the DNA end casts doubt on the J call. This CDR3 is 14 amino acids long. Germline V gene sequence: CDR1 GTSNPN, CDR2 SVGIG (reference sequence). The CDR3 protein is CAWSVKAGGYEQYF. The CDR3 DNA reads TGTGCCTGGAGTGTAAAAGCAGGGGGTTACGAGCAGTACTTC.

The V and J genes are TRBV29-1 and TRBJ2-2; no clear D. The V gene's germline CDR1 is SQVTM and CDR2 ANQGSEA. Trimming shortened V by 4 bases and J by 6 bases, and 9 bases separated the two germline ends. This CDR3 is 12 amino acids long. The CDR3 coding sequence is TGCAGCGTTGTCGGGTTGTCCGGGGAGCTGTTTTTT. Its protein product is CSVVGLSGELFF.

The gene calls are TRBV29-1 and TRBJ1-2; D might be TRBD1 (5 bases). The CDR3 is 13 residues long. From germline, CDR1 is SQVTM and CDR2 ANQGSEA. V was cut by 4 bases and J by 7 bases, with 16 bases left in between. CDR3 sequence (DNA): TGCAGCGTTGGGGAGAGGGGAGGGTCTGGCTACACCTTC. Protein: CSVGERGGSGYTF.

The genes are TRBV2 and TRBJ1-2; 12 bases fit TRBD1. The CDR3 totals 15 residues. The trim removed 6 bases at V and 2 bases at J, leaving 4 bases unmatched. Germline CDR1 SNHLY, CDR2 FYNNEI. CDR3 amino acids: CASRGTGGLNYGYTF. As DNA, the CDR3 is TGTGCCAGCAGAGGGACAGGGGGCTTGAACTATGGCTACACCTTC.

The V gene is TRBV6-5, the J gene TRBJ2-7; 7 bases fit TRBD1. Germline CDR1 is MNHEY and CDR2 is SVGAGI. The CDR3 length is 12 residues. V dropped 6 bases and J dropped 7; count of bases not matched to a gene: 6. The CDR3 spells CASSKTGLEQYF. CDR3 DNA sequence: TGTGCCAGCAGCAAGACAGGGTTAGAGCAGTACTTC.

V usage is TRBV6-5 and J usage is TRBJ2-2; D perhaps matches TRBD1 (5 bases). The CDR3 loop spans 15 amino acids. Per the germline V gene, CDR1 is MNHEY and CDR2 is SVGAGI. The V gene lost 2 bases and the J gene lost 5 bases, with 12 bases spanning the gap. CDR3 DNA sequence: TGTGCCAGCAGTTACGGGCAGGGTCCAACCGGGGAGCTGTTTTTT. Translation: CASSYGQGPTGELFF.